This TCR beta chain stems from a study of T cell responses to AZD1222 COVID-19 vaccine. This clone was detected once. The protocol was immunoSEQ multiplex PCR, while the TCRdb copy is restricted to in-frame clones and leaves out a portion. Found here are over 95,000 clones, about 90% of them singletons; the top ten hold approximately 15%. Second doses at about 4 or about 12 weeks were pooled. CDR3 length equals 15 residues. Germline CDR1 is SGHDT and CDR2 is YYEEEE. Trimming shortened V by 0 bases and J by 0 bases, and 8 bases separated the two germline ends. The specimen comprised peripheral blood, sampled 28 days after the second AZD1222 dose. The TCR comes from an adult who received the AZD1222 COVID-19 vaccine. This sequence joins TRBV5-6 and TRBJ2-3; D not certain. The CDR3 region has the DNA TGTGCCAGCAGCTTGGCCGGATTCAGCACAGATACGCAGTATTTT. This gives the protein CASSLAGFSTDTQYF.